The sequence of this TCR beta chain was determined in a study of blood T cell repertoires in COVID-19. On the study more broadly: Material from acute and convalescent COVID-19 was sourced from the United States, Italy and Spain. T cells, B-cell-depleted T cells, or PBMCs provided the cDNA or gDNA that served as material.

In the authors' workflow: From reference gene primer amplification, estimates of nucleated cell counts were derived. Only in-frame clones appear in the TCRdb table, and some are missing; sequencing was by immunoSEQ multiplex PCR. The V and J calls and clone size are taken from that table; D and trimming were inferred from the DNA. The data show around 100,000 clones, with 80% to 90% seen just once and 15% held by the top ten. Per germline, CDR1 SEHNR and CDR2 FQNEAQ (reference sequence). V lost 5 bases and J lost 2; bases outside the gene matches: 3. The CDR3 is 13 residues long. The specimen sequenced was peripheral blood. This chain joins TRBV7-9 and TRBJ2-7; TRBD1 aligns across 7 bases. The source is a man aged 50-59 years with acute or convalescent COVID-19. Here the CDR3 DNA reads TGTGCCAGCAGCCCTAGGGGGCCCTACGAGCAGTACTTC. Translation: CASSPRGPYEQYF.